Each of the 24 T cell receptor beta chains below was sequenced from the same sample in a study of beta chain features in type 1 diabetes. The sequenced template was cDNA made from the entire isolated RNA. Only in-frame clones appear in the TCRdb table, and some are missing; sequencing was by immunoSEQ multiplex PCR. The data contain 300,000 to 450,000 clones, around a fifth of them singletons. Sequencing was carried out using naive CD4+ T cells from blood. The receptor set was obtained from a woman aged 18-29 years in good health.

This chain links TRBV15 with TRBJ2-3; 7 nucleotides line up with TRBD2. The junction had 11 bases not matched to a gene; V was cut back by 0 bases and J by 2 bases. The CDR3 contains 18 residues. Germline V gene lookup returns CDR1 LNHNV and CDR2 YYDKDF (reference sequence). This CDR3 reads CATSRDWDHGGNTDTQYF. DNA of the CDR3: TGTGCCACCAGCAGAGATTGGGATCACGGGGGGAACACAGATACGCAGTATTTT.

This clone came up once. This chain uses TRBV5-1 with TRBJ2-1; TRBD1 is a possible D gene (6 bases). Deletions cut 0 bases from V and 9 bases from J, with 16 bases between. CDR3 length: 15 residues. CDR1 is SGHRS and CDR2 is YFSETQ in the germline V gene. CDR3 in DNA: TGCGCCAGCAGCTTGGTAGGACAGTCCACATTTGAGCAGTTCTTC. Its protein product is CASSLVGQSTFEQFF.

Remarks on this clone: This sample also contains other DNA sequences that code for the same CDR3. CDR3 region: CASSSQGNQPQHF. The CDR3 DNA is TGTGCCAGCAGCTCTCAGGGGAATCAGCCCCAGCATTTT. The chain employs TRBV7-9 and TRBJ1-5, with D possibly TRBD1 on 6 matching bases. Between the trimmed V and J ends, which lost 4 bases and 4 bases, there was a span of 8 bases. Germline V gene sequence: CDR1 SEHNR, CDR2 FQNEAQ (reference sequence). The CDR3 sequence is 13 residues long.

The chain uses TRBV5-1 and TRBJ1-3; unclear D gene. Per germline, CDR1 SGHRS and CDR2 YFSETQ. V shed 0 bases and J shed 7 bases, with 11 bases lying between them. This CDR3 has 14 amino acids. The CDR3, as DNA: TGCGCCAGCAGCTTGGCCGGGTTTGGGAACACCATATATTTT. It specifies CASSLAGFGNTIYF.

V and J are TRBV7-2 and TRBJ2-7; the match to TRBD1 covers 9 bases. V was clipped by 6 bases and J by 2 bases; unmatched bases: 11. The germline gives CDR1 SGHTA, CDR2 FQGNSA. The CDR3 extends over 16 amino acids. The CDR3 here is CASSISQGTGTYEQYF. The CDR3 region has the DNA TGTGCCAGCAGTATTAGCCAAGGGACAGGGACCTACGAGCAGTACTTC.

This clone has just a few counts. This chain uses TRBV7-8 with TRBJ1-4, with 8 bases that match TRBD1. The V gene's germline CDR1 is SGHVS and CDR2 FQNEAQ. V trimming: 3 bases; J trimming: 5 bases; junction bases outside the gene matches: 8. This CDR3 is built from 16 residues. CDR3 loop: CASSLGTGLQNEKLFF. In DNA, the CDR3 is TGTGCCAGCAGCTTGGGGACAGGCCTACAGAATGAAAAACTGTTTTTT.

CDR3 residues: CASSLSFRSSYEQYF. DNA of the CDR3: TGTGCCAGCAGCTTATCGTTCCGGAGCTCCTACGAGCAGTACTTC. The chain recombines TRBV11-1 with TRBJ2-7; D gene ambiguous. V was clipped by 2 bases and J by 0 bases, with 11 bases between them. CDR3 length: 15 amino acids. Per germline, CDR1 SGHAT and CDR2 FQDESV (reference sequence).

The rearrangement links TRBV6-5 to TRBJ2-5, with 11 bases identical to TRBD1. The CDR3 loop spans 14 amino acids. Germline CDR1 is MNHEY and CDR2 is SVGAGI. After removal of 6 bases from V and 1 base from J, the junction contained 1 base not matched to a gene. In nucleotides, the CDR3 is TGTGCCAGCAGGGGGACAGGGGGCCAAGAGACCCAGTACTTC. It specifies CASRGTGGQETQYF.

The chain uses TRBV30 and TRBJ1-2; D unclear. CDR1 is GTSNPN, CDR2 SVGIG, per germline (reference sequence). The CDR3 spans 13 residues. Trimming stripped 3 bases from V and 6 bases from J, with 14 bases between. The CDR3 coding sequence is TGTGCCTGGAGGATTGACAAGAATAATGGCTACACCTTC. It yields the protein CAWRIDKNNGYTF.

V and J are TRBV15 and TRBJ2-7, with D uncertain. Germline CDR1 reads LNHNV; CDR2 reads YYDKDF (reference sequence). V was cut by 1 base and J by 1 base, with 8 bases left in between. CDR3 length: 14 residues. The DNA of the CDR3 is TGTGCCACCAGCAGAGTAGAAATTTCCTACGAGCAGTACTTC. Protein product: CATSRVEISYEQYF. Filled out from reference TRBV15 and TRBJ2-7, the complete variable domain reads DAMVIQNPRYQVTQFGKPVTLSCSQTLNHNVMYWYQQKSSQAPKLLFHYYDKDFNNEADTPDNFQSRRPNTSFCFLDIRSPGLGDTAMYLCATSRVEISYEQYFGPGTRLTVT.

This sequence joins TRBV7-9 and TRBJ2-7; D is possibly TRBD1 (7 bases). Germline V CDR1 and CDR2: SEHNR, FQNEAQ (reference sequence). CDR3 length: 15 residues. Trimming removed 2 bases from V and 4 bases from J, with 15 bases in between. The CDR3 here is CASSLSRQGGYEQYF. DNA for the CDR3: TGTGCCAGCAGCTTATCCCGACAGGGAGGTTACGAGCAGTACTTC.

The chain recombines TRBV4-2 with TRBJ2-7; TRBD1 is a possible D gene (7 bases). CDR1 LGHNA and CDR2 YNFKEQ come from the germline V gene. CDR3 length equals 15 residues. Trimming took off 4 bases at V and 7 bases at J, with 20 bases between the two ends. The chain's CDR3 is CASSPNSGTRGEQYF. The CDR3 nucleotides are TGTGCCAGCAGCCCAAATAGCGGCACCAGGGGGGAGCAGTACTTC.

The rearrangement links TRBV7-3 to TRBJ2-1; tentative D call: TRBD1 (5 bases). The germline V gene has CDR1 SGHTA and CDR2 FQGTGA. V lost 3 bases to trimming and J lost 4 bases, with 10 bases between them. The CDR3 totals 14 residues. The CDR3 DNA is TGTGCCAGCAGCTTGCAGCCAGGGTACAATGAGCAGTTCTTC. Protein product: CASSLQPGYNEQFF.

The V gene is TRBV18, the J gene TRBJ1-1; possibly TRBD1 for D (6 bases). V lost 3 bases and J 0 bases, leaving 11 bases between the germline ends. This CDR3 has 15 amino acids. Germline CDR1 reads KGHSH; CDR2 reads LQKENI. The CDR3 DNA reads as TGTGCCAGCTCACCGACGACAGGAGTGAACACTGAAGCTTTCTTT. Translation: CASSPTTGVNTEAFF.

This clone was counted only a few times. This chain joins TRBV9 and TRBJ2-2; tentatively, D is TRBD2 (6 bases). Germline V CDR1 and CDR2: SGDLS, YYNGEE. The V and J ends lost 2 bases and 3 bases respectively, with 20 bases between them. The CDR3 is 18 residues long. The CDR3 region is CASSVGLSENWDTGELFF. CDR3 in DNA: TGTGCCAGCAGCGTGGGACTGTCCGAGAATTGGGACACCGGGGAGCTGTTTTTT.

The V and J genes are TRBV5-4 and TRBJ2-1; perhaps TRBD2 as D (5 bases). V lost 0 bases and J lost 8, with 15 bases in between. The length of the CDR3 is 15 residues. Germline values: CDR1 SGHNT, CDR2 YYREEE (reference sequence). CDR3 coding DNA: TGTGCCAGCAGCTTGGGAGGGCGCGTCAGCTATGAGCAGTTCTTC. Encoded protein: CASSLGGRVSYEQFF.

This clone came up a few times. The chain combines TRBV4-1 with TRBJ2-3; TRBD2 matches 8 bases. Germline assignment: CDR1 MGHRA and CDR2 YSYEKL. CDR3 length equals 18 residues. V gave up 3 bases and J gave up 3 bases; unmatched junction bases: 14. The CDR3, as DNA: TGCGCCAGCAGCCAGATAGGACGTGCTAGCGGGTTTACAGATACGCAGTATTTT. Amino acid sequence: CASSQIGRASGFTDTQYF.

This clone showed up just a few times. CDR3 protein: CASSESPLSSGANVLTF. DNA for the CDR3: TGTGCCAGCAGTGAATCGCCCCTAAGCTCTGGGGCCAACGTCCTGACTTTC. The rearrangement links TRBV25-1 to TRBJ2-6; D gene uncertain. CDR3 length equals 17 residues. Deletions cut 1 base from V and 0 bases from J, with 10 bases between. The V gene's germline CDR1 is MGHDK and CDR2 SYGVNS.

The V and J genes are TRBV18 and TRBJ2-1, with TRBD2 matching over 10 bases. Germline-derived CDR1 and CDR2 are KGHSH and LQKENI. The CDR3 contains 15 residues. After removal of 4 bases from V and 8 bases from J, the junction contained 8 bases not matched to a gene. CDR3 sequence reads: CASSQLAGRVDEQFF. Written as DNA, the CDR3 is TGTGCCAGCTCACAACTAGCGGGGAGAGTAGATGAGCAGTTCTTC.

This clone appeared a few times. The chain carries TRBV4-1 and TRBJ2-4; the D gene is possibly TRBD1 (6 bases). V gave up 5 bases and J gave up 2 bases, with 22 bases separating them. The CDR3 runs 18 residues. From germline, CDR1 is MGHRA and CDR2 YSYEKL. This CDR3 is CASSEKQGNKGTKNIQYF. The DNA for the CDR3 is TGCGCCAGCAGCGAAAAACAGGGAAATAAGGGGACCAAAAACATTCAGTACTTC.

V and J are TRBV29-1 and TRBJ2-7; D may be TRBD2 (7 bases). Per germline, CDR1 SQVTM and CDR2 ANQGSEA. The CDR3 sequence is 11 residues long. Trimming shortened V by 5 bases and J by 7 bases, and 12 bases separated the two germline ends. CDR3 sequence: CSVSQGGEQYF. The CDR3 bases are TGCAGCGTTTCACAGGGAGGGGAGCAGTACTTC.

The sample holds a few counts of this clone. The chain uses TRBV7-2 and TRBJ2-1; 10 bases are a match to TRBD2. The ends lost 6 bases at V and 1 base at J; junction bases unmatched: 6. This CDR3 has 16 residues. Germline V lookup: CDR1 SGHTA, CDR2 FQGNSA. This CDR3 reads CASSRTSGTSYNEQFF. For the CDR3, the DNA is TGTGCCAGCAGTCGGACTAGCGGAACGTCCTACAATGAGCAGTTCTTC.

The rearrangement joins TRBV25-1 to TRBJ2-7; a possible D gene is TRBD1 (6 bases). Trimming left V 3 bases short and J 0 bases short, with 15 bases between. This CDR3 region has 16 residues. In germline, CDR1 is MGHDK, CDR2 SYGVNS. Here the CDR3 reads CASSDLGQGSSYEQYF. CDR3 coding DNA: TGTGCCAGCAGTGATTTAGGGCAGGGGAGCTCCTACGAGCAGTACTTC.

This rearrangement joins TRBV25-1 to TRBJ2-7; TRBD1 might be the D (5 bases). V gave up 3 bases and J gave up 0 bases, with 15 bases separating them. This CDR3 is 16 amino acids long. Germline values: CDR1 MGHDK, CDR2 SYGVNS. In DNA, the CDR3 is TGTGCCAGCAGTGAGGCACAGGAACAGCCCTCCTACGAGCAGTACTTC. Its protein is CASSEAQEQPSYEQYF.